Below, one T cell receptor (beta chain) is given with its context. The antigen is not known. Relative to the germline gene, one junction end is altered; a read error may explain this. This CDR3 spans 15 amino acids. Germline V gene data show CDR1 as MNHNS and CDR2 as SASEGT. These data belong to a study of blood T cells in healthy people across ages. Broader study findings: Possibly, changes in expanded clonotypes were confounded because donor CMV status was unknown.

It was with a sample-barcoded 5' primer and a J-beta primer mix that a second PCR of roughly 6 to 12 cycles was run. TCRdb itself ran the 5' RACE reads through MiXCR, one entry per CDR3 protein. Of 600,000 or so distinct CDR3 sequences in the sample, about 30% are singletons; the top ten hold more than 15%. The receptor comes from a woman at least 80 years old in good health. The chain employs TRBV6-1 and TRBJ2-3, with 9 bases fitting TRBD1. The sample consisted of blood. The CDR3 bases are TGTACCAGAACCCTAGGGACAGGGTTCACAGATACGCAGTATTTT. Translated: CTRTLGTGFTDTQYF.